The entry that follows covers one TCR beta chain sequence. The target antigen is unknown. This entry comes from a study of shared clonotypes between healthy human individuals. Study-wide context: Used for every donor were three CD4 naive, three CD4 memory, two CD8 naive and one CD8 memory plate.

Study findings and constraints: Donors were few, which limited the genetic and exposure-history diversity represented. Among the subsets, naive ones generally showed larger estimated richness than memory ones.

CD45RO-negative, CCR7-selected cells formed the naive CD8 fraction, which excluded terminally differentiated effector memory CD45RA+ cells. The CDR3 covers 12 residues. Germline CDR1 and CDR2: SEHNR and FQNEAQ (reference sequence). Deletions cut 5 bases from V and 0 bases from J, with 4 bases between. Deep-level running was used for the assay. Method: immunoSEQ multiplex PCR; TCRdb's copy keeps in-frame clones and lacks some. The sample contains 2 million to 2.5 million clones, about 93% of which appear only once. This chain uses TRBV7-9 with TRBJ1-1; D remains ambiguous. The specimen was naive CD8+ T cells from PBMCs. The sequence derives from a man aged 18-30 years in good health. Some clones in this sample may be carry-over from other donors' samples. The CDR3 sequence: CASSQVNTEAFF. DNA of the CDR3: TGTGCCAGCAGCCAAGTGAACACTGAAGCTTTCTTT. The full variable domain, its missing parts supplied by reference TRBV7-9 and TRBJ1-1, is DTGVSQNPRHKITKRGQNVTFRCDPISEHNRLYWYRQTLGQGPEFLTYFQNEAQLEKSRLLSDRFSAERPKGSFSTLEIQRTEQGDSAMYLCASSQVNTEAFFGQGTRLTVV.